One and the same sample provided the 25 T cell receptor beta chains below, sequenced in a study of cytomegalovirus exposure and HLA in healthy donors. Primers included in the PCR were 60 Vbeta and 13 Jbeta primers. Assay used: immunoSEQ multiplex PCR; TCRdb lists only in-frame clones, some missing. This repertoire shows 120,000 or so clones, 75% found once; its top ten account for more than 2.5%. Material: PBMCs. The receptors originated from a woman between 50 and 59 years old in good health and CMV-seronegative.

In this sample, this clone turned up a few times. The V gene is TRBV6-5, the J gene TRBJ1-3; maybe TRBD1 (6 bases). The CDR3 contains 13 residues. V was shortened by 6 bases and J by 0 bases, with 6 bases between the two germline ends. The germline V gene encodes CDR1 MNHEY and CDR2 SVGAGI. The CDR3 region is CASSRGSGNTIYF. Here the CDR3 DNA reads TGTGCCAGCAGCAGGGGCTCTGGAAACACCATATATTTT.

DNA of the CDR3: TGTGCCAGCAGCGTGGGACTAGCGGGAGTCAATGAGCAGTTCTTC. This codes for CASSVGLAGVNEQFF. V usage is TRBV7-2 and J usage is TRBJ2-1; 14 bases agree with TRBD2. The CDR3 totals 15 residues. The V segment lost 5 bases and the J segment 6 bases; nucleotides outside the gene matches: 3. Germline values: CDR1 SGHTA, CDR2 FQGNSA.

This chain joins TRBV4-2 and TRBJ1-4, with TRBD1 identical over 8 bases. The CDR3 is 18 residues long. Unmatched junction bases numbered 17, after V lost 4 bases and J lost 7 bases. Germline CDR1 LGHNA, CDR2 YNFKEQ. The CDR3 loop reads CASSLGQGGRSRSEKLFF. The DNA of the CDR3 is TGTGCCAGCAGCCTCGGACAGGGTGGCCGTTCGCGTTCTGAAAAACTGTTTTTT.

The chain employs TRBV6-6 and TRBJ1-4; weak D call: TRBD1 (5 bases). The CDR3 has 13 amino acids. Trimming took off 2 bases at V and 4 bases at J, with 5 bases between the two ends. The germline V gene has CDR1 MNHNY and CDR2 SVGAGI (reference sequence). The CDR3 DNA reads TGTGCCAGCAGTTACCAGGGTAATGAAAAACTGTTTTTT. It codes for CASSYQGNEKLFF.

The rearrangement uses TRBV9 and TRBJ2-1, with a tentative D call TRBD1 (5 bases). Germline values: CDR1 SGDLS, CDR2 YYNGEE. V dropped 3 bases and J dropped 2 bases, with 18 bases sitting between them. CDR3 length equals 17 residues. The CDR3 nucleotides read TGTGCCAGCAGCGCGGACACCGGATATAGGACCTACAATGAGCAGTTCTTC. This translates into CASSADTGYRTYNEQFF.

The chain joins TRBV4-1 to TRBJ2-5, with D perhaps matching TRBD2 (6 bases). CDR3 length: 16 amino acids. CDR1 and CDR2 (germline): MGHRA, YSYEKL. V lost 0 bases and J lost 5, with 16 bases in between. The CDR3 loop reads CASSQDLWQGGETQYF. CDR3 in DNA: TGCGCCAGCAGCCAAGATCTGTGGCAGGGAGGCGAGACCCAGTACTTC.

The J gene is TRBJ2-4, the V gene TRBV28; 14 bases agree with TRBD2. CDR1 MDHEN and CDR2 SYDVKM come from the germline V gene. The CDR3 consists of 20 residues. V trimming: 1 base; J trimming: 3 bases; junction bases outside the gene matches: 11. The CDR3 DNA follows: TGTGCCAGCAGTTTATTGGGACTAGCGGGAGTGGGCTTAGGCAAAAACATTCAGTACTTC. This gives the protein CASSLLGLAGVGLGKNIQYF. Full variable domain (remainder filled in from reference TRBV28 and TRBJ2-4): DVKVTQSSRYLVKRTGEKVFLECVQDMDHENMFWYRQDPGLGLRLIYFSYDVKMKEKGDIPEGYSVSREKKERFSLILESASTNQTSMYLCASSLLGLAGVGLGKNIQYFGAGTRLSVL.

V is TRBV9 and J is TRBJ2-2; the D gene is possibly TRBD1 (6 bases). V lost 0 bases, J lost 3 bases, and 18 bases lay in between. The CDR3 covers 18 residues. Per the germline V gene, CDR1 is SGDLS and CDR2 is YYNGEE. The DNA for the CDR3 is TGTGCCAGCAGCGTAGGTTTCCTGGGACATACGGACACCGGGGAGCTGTTTTTT. Translated, it gives CASSVGFLGHTDTGELFF. Complete variable domain (other parts from reference TRBV9 and TRBJ2-2): DSGVTQTPKHLITATGQRVTLRCSPRSGDLSVYWYQQSLDQGLQFLIQYYNGEERAKGNILERFSAQQFPDLHSELNLSSLELGDSALYFCASSVGFLGHTDTGELFFGEGSRLTVL.

The chain has TRBV18 and TRBJ2-7, with D hard to call. With 2 bases removed from V and 2 bases from J, the gap between germline ends came to 7 bases. Germline V gene data show CDR1 as KGHSH and CDR2 as LQKENI. The CDR3 runs to 13 residues. The CDR3 region is CASSPAEAYEQYF. The CDR3 coding sequence is TGTGCCAGCTCACCAGCAGAGGCCTACGAGCAGTACTTC. Full variable domain (missing parts from reference TRBV18 and TRBJ2-7): NAGVMQNPRHLVRRRGQEARLRCSPMKGHSHVYWYRQLPEEGLKFMVYLQKENIIDESGMPKERFSAEFPKEGPSILRIQQVVRGDSAAYFCASSPAEAYEQYFGPGTRLTVT.

The chain has TRBV10-3 and TRBJ2-1; 7 nucleotides line up with TRBD2. Germline values: CDR1 ENHRY, CDR2 SYGVKD. Unmatched junction bases numbered 7, after V lost 3 bases and J lost 2 bases. This CDR3 has 16 amino acids. Written as DNA, the CDR3 is TGTGCCATCAGTGACCTGACTAGCAAAGCCTACAATGAGCAGTTCTTC. This translates into CAISDLTSKAYNEQFF.

The genes are TRBV11-2 and TRBJ1-2, with 7 nucleotides matching TRBD1. V lost 5 bases, J lost 5 bases, and 11 bases stayed unmatched. The CDR3 loop spans 15 amino acids. From germline, CDR1 is SGHAT and CDR2 FQNNGV. CDR3 DNA sequence: TGTGCCAGCAGCCCGATCCGGGACAGAATTTATGGCTACACCTTC. Its translation: CASSPIRDRIYGYTF.

This rearrangement joins TRBV7-6 to TRBJ2-1; 8 bases map to TRBD2. Unmatched junction bases numbered 13, after V lost 1 base and J lost 5 bases. CDR1 is SGHVS and CDR2 is FNYEAQ in the germline V gene. CDR3 length: 18 residues. As DNA, the CDR3 is TGTGCCAGCAGCTTAGTCCCCTTTAGCGGGACCCAGGACAATGAGCAGTTCTTC. Protein product: CASSLVPFSGTQDNEQFF.

V is TRBV6-5 and J is TRBJ2-1; 7 bases match TRBD1. Trimming at V came to 4 bases and at J to 6 bases, leaving 12 bases not matched to a gene. CDR3 length: 16 amino acids. CDR1 is MNHEY and CDR2 is SVGAGI in the germline V gene. The CDR3 loop is CASSSLDRRVLNEQFF. The CDR3, as DNA: TGTGCCAGCAGTTCCCTGGACAGGCGGGTTCTCAATGAGCAGTTCTTC.

This clone has just one count. The genes are TRBV28 and TRBJ2-3, with 15 bases lining up with TRBD2. CDR1 and CDR2 from the germline V gene are MDHEN and SYDVKM. The trim removed 6 bases at V and 6 bases at J, leaving 13 bases unmatched. The CDR3 sequence is 18 residues long. In DNA form, the CDR3 reads TGTGCCAGCAGCCCTATCGGGACTAGCGGGGGGACGGTGGATACGCAGTATTTT. It is translated as CASSPIGTSGGTVDTQYF.

The chain has TRBV9 and TRBJ1-2, with a weak D call TRBD1 (6 bases). This CDR3 region has 15 residues. Germline CDR1 and CDR2: SGDLS and YYNGEE. The V gene lost 0 bases and the J gene lost 8 bases, with 17 bases spanning the gap. The chain's CDR3 is CASSVATGGAWGYTF. Here the CDR3 DNA reads TGTGCCAGCAGCGTAGCTACTGGGGGGGCCTGGGGCTACACCTTC.

J is TRBJ2-2 and V is TRBV7-2; 8 nucleotides line up with TRBD2. The ends lost 3 bases at V and 6 bases at J; junction bases unmatched: 9. The CDR3 loop spans 16 amino acids. CDR1 is SGHTA and CDR2 is FQGNSA in the germline V gene. In nucleotides, the CDR3 is TGTGCCAGCAGCTTCAGAGCGGGAGATCTAGCCGGGGAGCTGTTTTTT. Amino acids: CASSFRAGDLAGELFF.

This chain links TRBV18 with TRBJ2-1, with 11 bases fitting TRBD1. The germline CDR1 and CDR2 sequences are KGHSH and LQKENI. The CDR3 totals 15 residues. Losses at the gene ends were 5 bases for V and 6 bases for J; bases not matched to a gene: 6. As DNA, the CDR3 is TGTGCCAGCTCATTATCCGGGACAGGGGGCAATGAGCAGTTCTTC. This gives the protein CASSLSGTGGNEQFF.

The rearrangement joins TRBV19 to TRBJ2-1, with 8 bases aligning to TRBD1. Germline V CDR1 and CDR2: LNHDA, SQIVND (reference sequence). Losses at the gene ends were 7 bases for V and 9 bases for J; bases not matched to a gene: 17. This CDR3 spans 16 amino acids. The CDR3 region has the DNA TGTGCCAGTACTACAGCGGAGACAGGCCAGGGGGCTGAGCAGTTCTTC. It translates to CASTTAETGQGAEQFF.

The V gene is TRBV10-3, the J gene TRBJ1-1; TRBD1 aligns across 7 bases. Germline CDR1 is ENHRY and CDR2 is SYGVKD. Trimming removed 2 bases from V and 3 bases from J; junction bases left unmatched: 6. CDR3 length: 15 amino acids. The CDR3 reads CAISEPAQGDTEAFF. CDR3 coding DNA: TGTGCCATCAGTGAGCCCGCGCAGGGGGACACTGAAGCTTTCTTT.

The chain has TRBV4-3 and TRBJ1-4; D is perhaps TRBD1 (5 bases). Trimming took 1 base from V and 0 from J, leaving 9 bases between them. This CDR3 is built from 16 residues. Germline CDR1 is LGHNA and CDR2 is YSLEER. The CDR3 nucleotides read TGCGCCAGCAGCCAAGGGGGGACTGCAACTAATGAAAAACTGTTTTTT. Residues: CASSQGGTATNEKLFF.

In DNA, the CDR3 is TGTGCCAGCAGCTTGGACTTGAACACTGAAGCTTTCTTT. Translating gives CASSLDLNTEAFF. The genes are TRBV5-4 and TRBJ1-1; D gene uncertain. Trimming took 0 bases from V and 0 from J, leaving 3 bases between them. Germline assignment: CDR1 SGHNT and CDR2 YYREEE (reference sequence). This CDR3 region has 13 residues.

The genes are TRBV10-3 and TRBJ2-3; D is ambiguous. CDR3 length: 13 residues. Between the trimmed V and J ends, which lost 3 bases and 2 bases, there was a span of 6 bases. CDR1 ENHRY and CDR2 SYGVKD come from the germline V gene. CDR3 residues: CAISDRDTDTQYF. The CDR3, as DNA: TGTGCCATCAGTGATAGAGACACAGATACGCAGTATTTT.

This CDR3 is CASSPSSDRSVQYF. The CDR3 region has the DNA TGTGCCAGCAGCCCCAGCTCGGACAGGAGTGTGCAGTACTTC. The chain recombines TRBV7-2 with TRBJ2-7; TRBD1 matches 7 bases. Germline-derived CDR1 and CDR2 are SGHTA and FQGNSA. V dropped 5 bases and J dropped 9; count of bases not matched to a gene: 13. There are 14 residues in the CDR3.

The J gene is TRBJ2-2, the V gene TRBV15; 10 nucleotides match TRBD1. V trimming: 5 bases; J trimming: 6 bases; junction bases outside the gene matches: 12. The CDR3 is 17 residues long. The germline CDR1 and CDR2 sequences are LNHNV and YYDKDF (reference sequence). DNA for the CDR3: TGTGCCACCAGCCCCCCCCCGGGACAGGGGTTCTCCGGGGAGCTGTTTTTT. Translating gives CATSPPPGQGFSGELFF.

This chain uses TRBV6-1 with TRBJ2-2; D is perhaps TRBD2 (6 bases). Per germline, CDR1 MNHNS and CDR2 SASEGT. V was clipped by 2 bases and J by 6 bases, with 10 bases between them. The CDR3 is 14 amino acids. The CDR3 DNA is TGTGCCAGCAGTGAAATCGGAGGGCCCGGGGAGCTGTTTTTT. This sequence encodes CASSEIGGPGELFF.